The 30 T cell receptor beta chains reported below all come from one sample, sequenced in a study of OX40 agonist ivuxolimab in advanced cancers. Produced via immunoSEQ multiplex PCR; TCRdb's table is partial and in-frame only. The repertoire consists of about 82,000 clones, with approximately 87% occurring once and the leading ten covering 0.85%. Sequences were derived from CD4+ or CD8+ T cells sorted from blood, sampled in a trial of the OX40 agonist ivuxolimab. Receptors originate from an adult with an advanced solid tumor such as melanoma, head and neck, liver or kidney cancer.

The rearrangement uses TRBV6-5 and TRBJ1-4; a possible D gene is TRBD1 (6 bases). CDR1 MNHEY and CDR2 SVGAGI come from the germline V gene. V was pared by 5 bases and J by 8 bases, with 15 bases between. This CDR3 spans 14 amino acids. CDR3 region: CASSGRGPQEKLFF. DNA of the CDR3: TGTGCCAGCAGTGGACGGGGGCCCCAGGAAAAACTGTTTTTT.

V gene TRBV18 combines with J gene TRBJ1-2; D unclear. Between the trimmed V and J ends, which lost 3 bases and 7 bases, there was a span of 12 bases. Germline V gene sequence: CDR1 KGHSH, CDR2 LQKENI. This CDR3 contains 13 residues. CDR3 residues: CASSPGLSIGYTF. In nucleotides, the CDR3 is TGTGCCAGCTCACCGGGATTATCCATTGGCTACACCTTC.

The chain employs TRBV4-2 and TRBJ1-1; possible D gene TRBD1, 5 bases. The CDR3 contains 16 residues. Deletions cut 2 bases from V and 1 base from J, with 14 bases between. The germline gives CDR1 LGHNA, CDR2 YNFKEQ. This CDR3 is CASSQRTGGWNTEAFF. The CDR3 DNA reads as TGTGCCAGCAGCCAAAGGACCGGGGGGTGGAACACTGAAGCTTTCTTT.

The rearrangement joins TRBV5-1 to TRBJ2-7; D uncertain. V lost 3 bases to trimming and J lost 4 bases, with 5 bases between them. The CDR3 spans 11 residues. Looked up from germline, CDR1 is SGHRS and CDR2 is YFSETQ. The CDR3 sequence is CASSSLYEQYF. Written as DNA, the CDR3 is TGCGCCAGCAGCTCATTGTACGAGCAGTACTTC.

The rearrangement joins TRBV5-6 to TRBJ1-1; no clear D. With 4 bases removed from V and 1 base from J, the gap between germline ends came to 11 bases. The CDR3 consists of 14 residues. CDR1 and CDR2 from the germline V gene are SGHDT and YYEEEE. The chain's CDR3 is CASSPSFRNTEAFF. CDR3 in DNA: TGTGCCAGCAGCCCCTCGTTTCGGAACACTGAAGCTTTCTTT. The entire variable domain, with the rest obtained from reference TRBV5-6 and TRBJ1-1, is as follows: DAGVTQSPTHLIKTRGQQVTLRCSPKSGHDTVSWYQQALGQGPQFIFQYYEEEERQRGNFPDRFSGHQFPNYSSELNVNALLLGDSALYLCASSPSFRNTEAFFGQGTRLTVV.

This clone came up once. This sequence joins TRBV6-5 and TRBJ2-7, with D perhaps matching TRBD1 or TRBD2 (5 bases each). CDR3 length: 13 amino acids. V was shortened by 5 bases and J by 7 bases, with 15 bases between the two germline ends. Per the germline V gene, CDR1 is MNHEY and CDR2 is SVGAGI. CDR3 in DNA: TGTGCCAGCAGTCACGGGACGTACTATGAGCAGTACTTC. Translating gives CASSHGTYYEQYF.

The chain combines TRBV5-1 with TRBJ2-5; 8 bases fit TRBD2. The germline V gene encodes CDR1 SGHRS and CDR2 YFSETQ. The junction had 15 bases not matched to a gene; V was cut back by 0 bases and J by 2 bases. The CDR3 loop spans 19 amino acids. CDR3 loop: CASSLVRAFRRGAQETQYF. The CDR3 coding sequence is TGCGCCAGCAGCTTGGTCAGGGCGTTCCGGCGGGGGGCACAAGAGACCCAGTACTTC.

CDR3 sequence: CASSYGEGQPQHF. The CDR3 nucleotides read TGTGCCAGCAGTTACGGGGAAGGCCAGCCCCAGCATTTT. This chain links TRBV6-6 with TRBJ1-5; no definite D call. Germline V lookup: CDR1 MNHNY, CDR2 SVGAGI (reference sequence). The CDR3 consists of 13 residues. The V and J ends lost 2 bases and 7 bases respectively, with 9 bases between them.

This sequence joins TRBV5-1 and TRBJ1-2; 9 bases map to TRBD1. The CDR3 sequence is 14 residues long. Germline values: CDR1 SGHRS, CDR2 YFSETQ. J gave up 3 bases and V 0 bases, and 0 bases lay outside the gene matches. CDR3 nucleotides: TGCGCCAGCAGCTTGGGGGACAGGGACTATGGCTACACCTTC. Amino acid sequence: CASSLGDRDYGYTF.

The rearrangement joins TRBV6-4 to TRBJ1-4; 7 nucleotides align to TRBD1. V lost 4 bases and J lost 8; bases outside the gene matches: 7. This CDR3 has 14 amino acids. Germline CDR1 MRHNA, CDR2 SNTAGT. The CDR3 DNA is TGTGCCAGCAGTGGCGACAGGGAGGTCGAAAAACTGTTTTTT. Its translation: CASSGDREVEKLFF.

In this sample, this clone turned up once. The V gene is TRBV5-5, the J gene TRBJ2-7; the D gene is possibly TRBD1 (5 bases). The V and J ends lost 1 base and 7 bases respectively, with 24 bases between them. Germline V gene lookup returns CDR1 SGHKS and CDR2 YYEKEE (reference sequence). This CDR3 comprises 17 residues. The DNA for the CDR3 is TGTGCCAGCAGCTTGAGATTTGCCAGGGCCCAGGCCAGGGAGCAGTACTTC. Translated: CASSLRFARAQAREQYF.

This clone came up a few times. The chain has TRBV18 and TRBJ1-5; D ambiguous. The V end lost 2 bases, the J end lost 1 base, and 6 bases lay between the germline ends. The CDR3 has 14 residues. The germline gives CDR1 KGHSH, CDR2 LQKENI. This CDR3 reads CASSPINSNQPQHF. In DNA, the CDR3 is TGTGCCAGCTCACCAATTAACAGCAATCAGCCCCAGCATTTT.

This chain connects TRBV21-1 to TRBJ2-7; the table calls TRBD2, which could not be checked here. TRBV21-1 has pseudogene status. The CDR3 runs to 17 residues. The CDR3: CASSKEEPERGSYEQYF. CDR3 in DNA: TGTGCCAGCAGCAAAGAGGAACCCGAACGGGGCTCCTACGAGCAGTACTTC.

This sequence joins TRBV5-6 and TRBJ2-3; D not resolved. Germline V gene lookup returns CDR1 SGHDT and CDR2 YYEEEE. This CDR3 spans 13 amino acids. Between the trimmed V and J ends, which lost 0 bases and 5 bases, there was a span of 7 bases. CDR3 in amino acids: CASSLAPGDTQYF. In DNA form, the CDR3 reads TGTGCCAGCAGCTTGGCCCCGGGAGATACGCAGTATTTT.

This rearrangement joins TRBV5-1 to TRBJ1-6, with 8 bases aligning to TRBD1. The germline gives CDR1 SGHRS, CDR2 YFSETQ. The length of the CDR3 is 14 residues. V lost 1 base, J lost 10 bases, and 4 bases stayed unmatched. CDR3 DNA: TGCGCCAGCAGCTTGTCAGGGGGCAAATCACCCCTCCACTTT. It specifies CASSLSGGKSPLHF.

The genes are TRBV6-5 and TRBJ1-1; 7 positions match TRBD1. The CDR3 extends over 15 amino acids. V shed 5 bases, J shed 2 bases, and the junction held 8 bases outside the gene matches. Germline V gene lookup returns CDR1 MNHEY and CDR2 SVGAGI. The CDR3 protein is CASSINRGLNTEAFF. The CDR3 DNA reads as TGTGCCAGCAGTATAAACAGGGGCCTAAACACTGAAGCTTTCTTT.

The CDR3 nucleotides are TGCGCCAGCAGCCAAGGGACAGGGGTAGGCGAGCAGTACTTC. Amino acids: CASSQGTGVGEQYF. The J gene is TRBJ2-7, the V gene TRBV5-1; 10 nucleotides match TRBD1. Germline CDR1 reads SGHRS; CDR2 reads YFSETQ. Trimming removed 4 bases from V and 6 bases from J; junction bases left unmatched: 7. This CDR3 contains 14 residues.

The chain uses TRBV11-2 and TRBJ2-7; 10 positions match TRBD1. From germline, CDR1 is SGHAT and CDR2 FQNNGV. The CDR3 loop spans 16 amino acids. Germline trimming cut 5 bases from V and 1 base from J; bases unmatched to any gene: 8. CDR3 amino acids: CASSPRTGGFSYEQYF. DNA of the CDR3: TGTGCCAGCAGCCCGAGGACAGGGGGGTTTTCCTACGAGCAGTACTTC.

The chain is built from TRBV5-6 and TRBJ1-2, with D unclear. Trimming removed 5 bases from V and 0 bases from J, with 11 bases in between. CDR1 is SGHDT, CDR2 YYEEEE, per germline. The CDR3 contains 14 residues. This CDR3 reads CASRIREANYGYTF. The CDR3 DNA follows: TGTGCCAGCAGGATTAGAGAGGCTAACTATGGCTACACCTTC.

The rearrangement links TRBV11-2 to TRBJ2-7; TRBD2 might be the D (6 bases). V shed 2 bases and J shed 7 bases, with 18 bases lying between them. The germline gives CDR1 SGHAT, CDR2 FQNNGV. This CDR3 has 15 residues. The CDR3 is CASSLRRATQGEQYF. The CDR3 DNA is TGTGCCAGCAGCTTAAGGAGGGCAACCCAAGGGGAGCAGTACTTC.

The CDR3 reads CASMVTYSGNTIYF. The DNA for the CDR3 is TGTGCCAGCATGGTGACCTACTCTGGAAACACCATATATTTT. This chain uses TRBV6-5 with TRBJ1-3, with no clear D. The CDR3 runs to 14 residues. The germline V gene encodes CDR1 MNHEY and CDR2 SVGAGI. Trimming took off 7 bases at V and 0 bases at J, with 10 bases between the two ends.

The rearrangement links TRBV10-2 to TRBJ1-6; 8 nucleotides agree with TRBD1. CDR3 length: 15 residues. V was pared by 5 bases and J by 9 bases, with 9 bases of the junction left unmatched. Germline CDR1 reads WSHSY; CDR2 reads SAAADI. The CDR3 reads CASSFGQGNGSPLHF. The CDR3 DNA reads TGCGCCAGCAGTTTTGGACAGGGAAATGGTTCACCCCTCCACTTT.

The chain couples TRBV7-2 to TRBJ1-2; D remains unclear. The ends were cut back, 5 bases at V and 7 bases at J, with 17 bases in the middle. Per the germline V gene, CDR1 is SGHTA and CDR2 is FQGNSA. This CDR3 has 14 residues. The CDR3 loop reads CASSAPRALVGYTF. The CDR3 DNA sequence: TGTGCCAGCAGCGCCCCCCGGGCGCTAGTTGGCTACACCTTC.

The rearrangement joins TRBV7-2 to TRBJ2-5; the match to TRBD2 covers 11 bases. The CDR3 is 15 residues long. V gave up 8 bases and J gave up 0 bases; unmatched junction bases: 5. Per germline, CDR1 SGHTA and CDR2 FQGNSA. The CDR3 nucleotides read TGTGCCAGCGGGGGGACTAGCGGCTACCAAGAGACCCAGTACTTC. Protein sequence: CASGGTSGYQETQYF.

This sequence joins TRBV7-3 and TRBJ2-5, with D possibly TRBD1 on 7 matching bases. The V gene's germline CDR1 is SGHTA and CDR2 FQGTGA. V was shortened by 5 bases and J by 2 bases, with 12 bases between the two germline ends. The CDR3 extends over 14 amino acids. The CDR3 DNA sequence: TGTGCCAGCAGCCCGGGGGACAGACAAGAGACCCAGTACTTC. Translation: CASSPGDRQETQYF.

The rearrangement joins TRBV5-1 to TRBJ2-3, with no clear D. This CDR3 has 13 amino acids. Germline V lookup: CDR1 SGHRS, CDR2 YFSETQ. Trimming took 4 bases from V and 8 from J, leaving 14 bases between them. The CDR3 bases are TGCGCCAGCAGCGCGACGATCCAAAGTACGCAGTATTTT. Its translation: CASSATIQSTQYF.

The rearrangement uses TRBV5-1 and TRBJ2-3; maybe TRBD1 (6 bases). The CDR3 is 13 residues long. Trimming removed 6 bases from V and 3 bases from J, with 11 bases in between. Germline loops: CDR1 SGHRS, CDR2 YFSETQ. The CDR3 protein is CASKEGGTDTQYF. In DNA, the CDR3 is TGCGCCAGCAAGGAAGGGGGAACAGATACGCAGTATTTT.

The J gene is TRBJ1-1, the V gene TRBV7-2; D uncertain. Germline V gene lookup returns CDR1 SGHTA and CDR2 FQGNSA. The CDR3 totals 14 residues. V shed 3 bases and J shed 1 base, with 9 bases lying between them. CDR3 amino acids: CASSFETRNTEAFF. CDR3 nucleotide sequence: TGTGCCAGCAGCTTTGAGACAAGGAACACTGAAGCTTTCTTT.

This chain joins TRBV5-1 and TRBJ1-6, with D maybe TRBD1 (6 bases). The CDR3 sequence is 14 residues long. CDR1 and CDR2 (germline): SGHRS, YFSETQ. Between the trimmed V and J ends, which lost 0 bases and 7 bases, there was a span of 8 bases. The CDR3 spells CASSLDRANSPLHF. The CDR3 DNA reads as TGCGCCAGCAGCTTGGACAGGGCGAATTCACCCCTCCACTTT.

The rearrangement uses TRBV5-8 and TRBJ1-6; TRBD1 might be the D (5 bases). The length of the CDR3 is 15 residues. The germline V gene encodes CDR1 SGHTS and CDR2 YDEGEE. Trimming left V 0 bases short and J 7 bases short, with 11 bases between. CDR3 nucleotides: TGTGCCAGCAGCTTGGTTAGGGGTTACAATTCACCCCTCCACTTT. Translation gives CASSLVRGYNSPLHF.